These 3 T cell receptor beta chains originate from one sample sequenced in a study of patients and donors after allogeneic stem cell transplantation. TCRdb called the RT-PCR reads again in MiXCR, with one record for every CDR3 protein. The sample includes fewer than 500,000 distinct CDR3 sequences, 16% of them seen just once. The sample was blood, either unsorted or a sorted T cell fraction (not recorded which). The receptors were gathered from a human donor who was either an allogeneic HSCT recipient or a stem cell or donor lymphocyte infusion donor (not recorded which). It is not recorded whose cells these are; they may come from a transplant donor.

There are many counts of this clonotype. The genes are TRBV24-1 and TRBJ2-3; D gene uncertain. CDR3 size: 16 residues. Per germline, CDR1 KGHDR and CDR2 SFDVKD. Trimming took off 4 bases at V and 2 bases at J, with 15 bases between the two ends. CDR3 in DNA: TGTGCCACCAGTGACGCCGCTATGAGCTACACAGATACGCAGTATTTT. Its protein product is CATSDAAMSYTDTQYF.

The V call is TRBV7-3, the J call TRBJ1-1, with a possible D match to TRBD1 (5 bases). The V end lost 2 bases, the J end lost 0 bases, and 7 bases lay between the germline ends. CDR1 SGHTA and CDR2 FQGTGA come from the germline V gene. The CDR3 length is 14 residues. CDR3 bases: TGTGCCAGCAGCTTATACAGGATGAACACTGAAGCTTTCTTT. Protein: CASSLYRMNTEAFF. The variable domain in full, completed from reference TRBV7-3 and TRBJ1-1, reads GAGVSQTPSNKVTEKGKYVELRCDPISGHTALYWYRQSLGQGPEFLIYFQGTGAADDSGLPNDRFFAVRPEGSVSTLKIQRTERGDSAVYLCASSLYRMNTEAFFGQGTRLTVV.

V is TRBV5-1 and J is TRBJ2-5, with 8 bases fitting TRBD1. This CDR3 comprises 16 residues. After removal of 3 bases from V and 2 bases from J, the junction contained 9 bases not matched to a gene. The germline gives CDR1 SGHRS, CDR2 YFSETQ. CDR3 protein: CASSYGQGKGQETQYF. The DNA of the CDR3 is TGCGCCAGCAGCTACGGACAGGGCAAAGGGCAAGAGACCCAGTACTTC. Full variable domain (remainder filled in from reference TRBV5-1 and TRBJ2-5): KAGVTQTPRYLIKTRGQQVTLSCSPISGHRSVSWYQQTPGQGLQFLFEYFSETQRNKGNFPGRFSGRQFSNSRSEMNVSTLELGDSALYLCASSYGQGKGQETQYFGPGTRLLVL.